This T cell receptor beta chain was observed in a study of Graves' ophthalmopathy and Graves' hyperthyroidism. Amplification of TCR beta CDR3 regions used RNA transcripts. The workflow started with a first-round RT-PCR run with HTBI primers and then moved on to a second-round multiplex PCR. Via MiXCR, TCRdb re-called the multiplex PCR reads, giving one row per CDR3 protein. The table includes about 740,000 distinct CDR3 sequences, roughly two fifths detected once. Trimming pared 0 bases from V and 0 bases from J, leaving 6 bases between. This CDR3 contains 14 residues. Germline CDR1 and CDR2: SGHTA and FQGNSA. The authors isolated PBMCs from around 9.8 ml of fresh peripheral blood. This clonotype was recorded many times.

Sequences were obtained from peripheral blood. This clonotype was obtained from an adult man with Graves' ophthalmopathy. J is TRBJ2-7 and V is TRBV7-2; weak D call: TRBD1 (5 bases). CDR3 nucleotide sequence: TGTGCCAGCAGCTTAGCGGGGCCCTCCTACGAGCAGTACTTC. Its protein product is CASSLAGPSYEQYF.